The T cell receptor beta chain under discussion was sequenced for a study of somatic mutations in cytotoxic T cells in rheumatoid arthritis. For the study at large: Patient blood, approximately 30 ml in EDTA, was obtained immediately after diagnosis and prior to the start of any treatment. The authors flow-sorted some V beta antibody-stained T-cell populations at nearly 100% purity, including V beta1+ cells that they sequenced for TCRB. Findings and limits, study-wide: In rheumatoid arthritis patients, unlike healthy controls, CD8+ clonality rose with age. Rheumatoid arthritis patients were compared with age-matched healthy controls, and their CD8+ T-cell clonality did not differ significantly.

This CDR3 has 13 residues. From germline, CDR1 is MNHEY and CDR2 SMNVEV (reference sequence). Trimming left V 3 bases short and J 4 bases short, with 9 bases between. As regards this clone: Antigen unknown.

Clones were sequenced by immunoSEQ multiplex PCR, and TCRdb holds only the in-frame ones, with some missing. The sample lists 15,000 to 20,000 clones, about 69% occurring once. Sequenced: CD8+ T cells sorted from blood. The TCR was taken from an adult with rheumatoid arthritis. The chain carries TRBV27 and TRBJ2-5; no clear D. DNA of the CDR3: TGTGCCAGCAGTTTGGGGTCCTTAGAGACCCAGTACTTC. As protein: CASSLGSLETQYF.